This T cell receptor (beta chain) is drawn from a study of PD-1 blockade in mismatch repair-deficient tumors. Measured with immunoSEQ multiplex PCR; TCRdb has only the in-frame clones, and not every one. The table lists 100,000 to 150,000 clones, about 85% of them singletons. All patients were mismatch repair deficient, assessed by either PCR or immunohistochemistry. The TCR-sequenced patients were a few responders to pembrolizumab. Germline assignment: CDR1 ENHRY and CDR2 SYGVKD. This CDR3 has 15 amino acids. Trimming cost V 7 bases and J 6 bases; bases outside gene matches: 14. Regarding the study as a whole: Rapid post-treatment expansion, then contraction, generally preceding radiologic response, marked tumor-resident clones.

A remark on this clone: Its antigen is not known.

The gene calls are TRBV10-3 and TRBJ1-2; 7 nucleotides align to TRBD1. The source of this sequence is an adult with mismatch repair-deficient cancer. The source material was peripheral blood, sampled 44 weeks after starting pembrolizumab. CDR3 loop: CAINPTGTEGHGYTF. CDR3 DNA sequence: TGTGCCATCAATCCGACTGGGACAGAAGGTCATGGCTACACCTTC.